One and the same sample provided the 24 T cell receptor beta chains below, sequenced in a study of cytomegalovirus exposure and HLA in healthy donors. It was with 60 Vbeta and 13 Jbeta primers that the PCR ran. TCRdb's copy holds only in-frame clones and misses some; the assay was immunoSEQ multiplex PCR. Seen here are roughly 150,000 clones, 60% to 75% observed once, and the top ten hold around 7%. Sequencing used PBMCs. Receptors were obtained from a man aged 30 to 39 in good health and CMV-seronegative.

This chain uses TRBV4-2 with TRBJ2-3; perhaps TRBD2 as D (7 bases). The germline V gene has CDR1 LGHNA and CDR2 YNFKEQ. The CDR3 covers 15 residues. The V gene lost 5 bases and the J gene lost 5 bases, with 17 bases spanning the gap. This chain's CDR3 is CASSAEGGGRDTQYF. The CDR3 DNA reads as TGTGCCAGCAGCGCGGAGGGGGGCGGGAGAGATACGCAGTATTTT.

This clone was found a few times. The rearrangement joins TRBV5-8 to TRBJ1-5; 7 nucleotides match TRBD1. Germline V gives CDR1 SGHTS, CDR2 YDEGEE. The CDR3 extends over 15 amino acids. V lost 4 bases and J lost 5; bases outside the gene matches: 9. CDR3 residues: CASSPGQDYYQPQHF. The CDR3 DNA reads TGTGCCAGCAGCCCCGGACAGGACTACTATCAGCCCCAGCATTTT. Full variable domain (remainder filled in from reference TRBV5-8 and TRBJ1-5): EAGVTQSPTHLIKTRGQQATLRCSPISGHTSVYWYQQALGLGLQFLLWYDEGEERNRGNFPPRFSGRQFPNYSSELNVNALELEDSALYLCASSPGQDYYQPQHFGDGTRLSIL.

V usage is TRBV29-1 and J usage is TRBJ2-1, with D unresolved. The CDR3 covers 14 residues. Germline assignment: CDR1 SQVTM and CDR2 ANQGSEA. V was cut by 0 bases and J by 6 bases, with 12 bases left in between. The CDR3 DNA reads as TGCAGCGTTGAAGATCCCAGACCAGGCAATGAGCAGTTCTTC. Translation: CSVEDPRPGNEQFF.

This rearrangement joins TRBV28 to TRBJ1-5; D is possibly TRBD1 (6 bases). Germline V lookup: CDR1 MDHEN, CDR2 SYDVKM. This CDR3 comprises 15 residues. The germline V and J ends were trimmed by 2 bases and 9 bases, with 17 bases remaining between them. Written as DNA, the CDR3 is TGTGCCAGCAGTTTACCCCCAGGGGAGACGTCGCCCCAGCATTTT. Translation gives CASSLPPGETSPQHF.

Note on this clone: At one of its ends the junction is not consistent with the germline gene, which may arise from a read error. This sequence joins TRBV30 and TRBJ2-7; tentatively, D is TRBD2 (6 bases). The CDR3 is made up of 19 amino acids. Germline V gene lookup returns CDR1 GTSNPN and CDR2 SVGIG (reference sequence). The CDR3 is CAWRSKEREWGVNSHEQYF. The CDR3 nucleotides read TGTGCCTGGAGATCAAAGGAGAGGGAATGGGGGGTAAACTCCCACGAGCAGTACTTC.

This chain links TRBV29-1 with TRBJ1-1; 7 bases align to TRBD1. Germline V gives CDR1 SQVTM, CDR2 ANQGSEA. V lost 4 bases, J lost 4 bases, and 12 bases stayed unmatched. The CDR3 has 15 residues. The CDR3 region is CSVGGQVFRSTEAFF. CDR3 nucleotide sequence: TGCAGCGTTGGAGGACAGGTTTTCCGCAGCACTGAAGCTTTCTTT.

The rearrangement joins TRBV25-1 to TRBJ2-2; 9 positions match TRBD2. The CDR3 runs 16 residues. Germline lookup yields CDR1 MGHDK and CDR2 SYGVNS. J was trimmed by 6 bases and V by 4 bases; bases with no gene match: 9. The CDR3: CASSAVAGGPPGELFF. DNA of the CDR3: TGTGCCAGCAGTGCTGTTGCGGGAGGGCCACCCGGGGAGCTGTTTTTT.

The rearrangement joins TRBV9 to TRBJ2-1; D perhaps matches TRBD1 (6 bases). V was cut by 0 bases and J by 7 bases, with 8 bases left in between. Germline CDR1 reads SGDLS; CDR2 reads YYNGEE. This CDR3 region has 13 residues. CDR3 loop: CASSVARGNEQFF. CDR3 in DNA: TGTGCCAGCAGCGTAGCCAGGGGAAATGAGCAGTTCTTC.

The J gene is TRBJ2-5, the V gene TRBV19; D may be TRBD2 (6 bases). The CDR3 is 17 residues long. Trimming left V 2 bases short and J 5 bases short, with 21 bases between. From germline, CDR1 is LNHDA and CDR2 SQIVND (reference sequence). CDR3 region: CASSIPGSHSGGETQYF. The CDR3 coding sequence is TGTGCCAGTAGTATACCTGGGTCACATAGTGGAGGGGAGACCCAGTACTTC.

The chain employs TRBV6-5 and TRBJ1-1; D not certain. Trimming took 2 bases from V and 8 from J, leaving 9 bases between them. The germline V gene has CDR1 MNHEY and CDR2 SVGAGI. The CDR3 has 12 amino acids. The CDR3 DNA reads TGTGCCAGCAGTTACACGAGATCCGAAGCTTTCTTT. Encoded protein: CASSYTRSEAFF.

This clone was counted only a few times. This chain joins TRBV7-2 and TRBJ1-6; TRBD1 aligns across 7 bases. This CDR3 is built from 19 residues. After removal of 4 bases from V and 0 bases from J, the junction contained 12 bases not matched to a gene. The V gene's germline CDR1 is SGHTA and CDR2 FQGNSA. The CDR3, as DNA: TGTGCCAGCAGCTCTCGGGTGGGACAGTCGAGCTCCTATAATTCACCCCTCCACTTT. Residues: CASSSRVGQSSSYNSPLHF.

The V gene is TRBV4-1, the J gene TRBJ2-3, with TRBD2 identical over 8 bases. The germline V gene has CDR1 MGHRA and CDR2 YSYEKL. Germline trimming cut 2 bases from V and 2 bases from J; bases unmatched to any gene: 9. There are 17 residues in the CDR3. The CDR3 DNA follows: TGCGCCAGCAGCCAATCCCCCCCGGGGGGGGACACAGATACGCAGTATTTT. The encoded protein is CASSQSPPGGDTDTQYF.

The chain links TRBV6-1 to TRBJ1-2; D is uncertain. V gave up 6 bases and J gave up 6 bases, with 17 bases separating them. Germline CDR1 reads MNHNS; CDR2 reads SASEGT. The CDR3 extends over 14 amino acids. DNA of the CDR3: TGTGCCAGCAGCATTTCGACGGAGGGCAATGGCTACACCTTC. Its protein is CASSISTEGNGYTF.

The gene calls are TRBV4-1 and TRBJ2-4; TRBD1 matches at 7 bases. Trimming cost V 4 bases and J 1 base; bases outside gene matches: 13. Germline CDR1 and CDR2: MGHRA and YSYEKL. The CDR3 is 18 residues long. CDR3 nucleotide sequence: TGCGCCAGCAGCCTACGACAGGGCCGTGATGTGGCCAAAAACATTCAGTACTTC. Amino acids: CASSLRQGRDVAKNIQYF.

The chain links TRBV7-8 to TRBJ2-1; D perhaps matches TRBD2 (6 bases). The V and J ends lost 3 bases and 4 bases respectively, with 10 bases between them. This CDR3 comprises 14 residues. The germline V gene encodes CDR1 SGHVS and CDR2 FQNEAQ. CDR3 nucleotides: TGTGCCAGCAGCTTCGGGACTGGGTACAATGAGCAGTTCTTC. Its translation is CASSFGTGYNEQFF.

The CDR3: CASRGRVSGNTIYF. The CDR3 DNA sequence: TGTGCCAGCAGAGGCAGGGTTTCTGGAAACACCATATATTTT. This chain connects TRBV6-5 to TRBJ1-3; TRBD1 is a possible D gene (5 bases). V lost 6 bases and J lost 1, with 10 bases in between. CDR3 length: 14 residues. CDR1 is MNHEY, CDR2 SVGAGI, per germline.

Comment on this clone: One end of the junction does not line up with germline, which may come from a read error. This chain connects TRBV15 to TRBJ1-3; D unclear. The CDR3 has 14 amino acids. Germline CDR1 and CDR2: LNHNV and YYDKDF (reference sequence). CDR3 protein: CATSARAGGNAIYF. CDR3 nucleotides: TGTGCCACCAGTGCCCGGGCAGGAGGAAACGCCATATATTTT.

Remarks on this clone: One junction end does not reproduce the germline sequence, and a read error may be involved. The V call is TRBV5-1, the J call TRBJ2-6; 10 nucleotides match TRBD1. The CDR3 length is 17 residues. The V gene's germline CDR1 is SGHRS and CDR2 YFSETQ. The chain's CDR3 is CASSFDRGLPGANGLTF. The CDR3 coding sequence is TGCGCCAGCAGCTTTGACAGGGGGCTCCCTGGGGCCAACGGCCTGACTTTC.

The CDR3 protein is CASSQEWTGANQPQHF. CDR3 bases: TGCGCCAGCAGCCAAGAATGGACAGGGGCCAATCAGCCCCAGCATTTT. The rearrangement links TRBV4-1 to TRBJ1-5; 9 bases are shared with TRBD1. V lost 0 bases and J lost 3; bases outside the gene matches: 3. The CDR3 covers 16 residues. The germline gives CDR1 MGHRA, CDR2 YSYEKL.

The gene calls are TRBV4-1 and TRBJ1-1; a possible D gene is TRBD1 (6 bases). The CDR3 spans 16 residues. V lost 4 bases, J lost 0 bases, and 15 bases lay in between. Germline CDR1 and CDR2: MGHRA and YSYEKL. CDR3 sequence: CASSPHRDRMNTEAFF. In nucleotides, the CDR3 is TGCGCCAGCAGCCCCCACAGGGACCGCATGAACACTGAAGCTTTCTTT.

The V gene is TRBV4-2, the J gene TRBJ1-5; 9 positions match TRBD1. V was pared by 1 base and J by 4 bases, with 11 bases of the junction left unmatched. Germline CDR1 LGHNA, CDR2 YNFKEQ. The CDR3 totals 18 residues. The CDR3 sequence: CASSQGWIQGAGNQPQHF. CDR3 nucleotide sequence: TGTGCCAGCAGCCAAGGATGGATACAGGGGGCAGGGAATCAGCCCCAGCATTTT.

The CDR3 nucleotides read TGTGCCAGCTCACCGACTCCCCGGGAACAAGAGACCCAGTACTTC. As protein: CASSPTPREQETQYF. The chain is built from TRBV18 and TRBJ2-5; D is possibly TRBD2 (5 bases). Germline values: CDR1 KGHSH, CDR2 LQKENI. There are 15 residues in the CDR3. Trimming removed 3 bases at V and 2 bases at J, with 13 bases between.

The chain employs TRBV7-2 and TRBJ1-1; D possibly corresponds to TRBD1 (5 bases). CDR3 length equals 13 residues. The ends were cut back, 4 bases at V and 4 bases at J, with 10 bases in the middle. Germline V CDR1 and CDR2: SGHTA, FQGNSA. This chain's CDR3 is CASSYDRSTEAFF. CDR3 in DNA: TGTGCCAGCAGCTATGACAGAAGCACTGAAGCTTTCTTT. Filled out from reference TRBV7-2 and TRBJ1-1, the complete variable domain reads GAGVSQSPSNKVTEKGKDVELRCDPISGHTALYWYRQSLGQGLEFLIYFQGNSAPDKSGLPSDRFSAERTGGSVSTLTIQRTQQEDSAVYLCASSYDRSTEAFFGQGTRLTVV.

Only a few counts were recorded for this clone. In DNA, the CDR3 is TGTGCCAGTAGACAGGGCACCTATGGCTACACCTTC. Translating gives CASRQGTYGYTF. The V call is TRBV19, the J call TRBJ1-2; tentatively, D is TRBD1 (6 bases). The germline V and J ends were trimmed by 6 bases and 4 bases, with 9 bases remaining between them. The CDR3 length is 12 residues. Germline V gene lookup returns CDR1 LNHDA and CDR2 SQIVND (reference sequence).